This entry features one TCR beta chain sequence. Its specificity is not known. This record belongs to a study of radiotherapy plus CTLA-4 blockade in lung cancer. Background on the study: With 31% of patients having disease control, objective responses were seen in about 17%.

Profiled with immunoSEQ multiplex PCR; TCRdb holds only in-frame clones, not every one. The table records over 70,000 clones, around 86% of them present only once. Study results and caveats: An expansion of tumor-derived TCR clones occurred in blood after radiotherapy plus ipilimumab. Reports identified early blood T cell clone dynamics, with interferon-beta, as the best response predictor.

Trimming removed 6 bases from V and 5 bases from J; junction bases left unmatched: 12. The germline CDR1 and CDR2 sequences are MNHNS and SASEGT. The CDR3 has 15 amino acids. The source was peripheral blood, collected from a patient treated with radiotherapy plus ipilimumab. The genes are TRBV6-1 and TRBJ1-2, with TRBD1 matching over 7 bases. The receptor was derived from a human donor with non-small cell lung cancer who had a partial response to radiotherapy plus ipilimumab. The CDR3 DNA is TGTGCCAGCAGCACCGCCGACAGGGCGAAGTATGGCTACACCTTC. The encoded protein is CASSTADRAKYGYTF.